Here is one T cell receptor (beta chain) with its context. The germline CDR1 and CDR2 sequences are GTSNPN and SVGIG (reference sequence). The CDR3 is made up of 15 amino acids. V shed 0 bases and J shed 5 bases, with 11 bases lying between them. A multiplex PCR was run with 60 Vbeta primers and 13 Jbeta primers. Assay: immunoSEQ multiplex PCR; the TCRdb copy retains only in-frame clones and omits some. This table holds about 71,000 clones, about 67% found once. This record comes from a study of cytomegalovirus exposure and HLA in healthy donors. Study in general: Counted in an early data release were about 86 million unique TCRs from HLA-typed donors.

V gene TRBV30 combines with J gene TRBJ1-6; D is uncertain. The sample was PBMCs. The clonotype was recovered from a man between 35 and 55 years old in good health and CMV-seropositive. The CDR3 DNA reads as TGTGCCTGGAGTGTAACGGGGTTGCATAATTCACCCCTCCACTTT. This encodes CAWSVTGLHNSPLHF.